The 14 T cell receptor beta chains given below trace back to one sample, sequenced in a study of regulatory T cells in long-lasting Graves disease. HTBI primers from iRepertoire and Arm-PCR of CDR3 regions yielded the TCR beta libraries. TCRdb re-analysed the multiplex PCR reads in MiXCR, keeping a single row per CDR3 protein. The repertoire holds about 450,000 distinct CDR3 sequences, with approximately 15% as singletons. The time point is: newly diagnosed GD, antithyroid drugs for less than 3 months. The TCR library was made from RNA extracted from PBMCs. The data also belong to a second study, concerning T cells in Graves' hyperthyroidism and ophthalmopathy.

Sequencing used peripheral blood mononuclear cells (PBMCs), obtained at new diagnosis, from a patient treated with antithyroid drugs. Source of these receptors: a woman aged 45-60 years with Graves disease.

This clonotype was recorded at least ten times. The chain combines TRBV2 with TRBJ2-7; 10 nucleotides agree with TRBD2. J lost 7 bases, V lost 1 base, and 7 bases had no gene match. CDR1 is SNHLY, CDR2 FYNNEI, per germline. The CDR3 consists of 15 residues. The CDR3 DNA is TGTGCCAGCAGTGAAGGGCTAGCGGGAGTACGGGAGCAGTACTTC. Protein: CASSEGLAGVREQYF.

This clonotype has a handful of counts. V and J are TRBV28 and TRBJ1-1; 11 bases map to TRBD1. The CDR3 has 17 amino acids. The V and J ends lost 4 bases and 1 base, in that order; junction bases with no gene match: 8. Germline-derived CDR1 and CDR2 are MDHEN and SYDVKM. The CDR3 sequence: CASSSEGQGVRNTEAFF. CDR3 sequence (DNA): TGTGCCAGCAGTTCTGAGGGACAGGGGGTTCGGAACACTGAAGCTTTCTTT.

There are many counts of this clonotype. V gene TRBV2 combines with J gene TRBJ2-1, with 11 bases fitting TRBD2. V was pared by 6 bases and J by 4 bases, with 5 bases of the junction left unmatched. This CDR3 is 15 amino acids long. Germline assignment: CDR1 SNHLY and CDR2 FYNNEI. Here the CDR3 reads CASRQGLAVYNEQFF. CDR3 bases: TGTGCCAGCAGACAGGGACTAGCGGTGTACAATGAGCAGTTCTTC.

This clonotype showed up many times. The chain has TRBV5-5 and TRBJ1-2; TRBD1 matches 7 bases. CDR1 is SGHKS and CDR2 is YYEKEE in the germline V gene (reference sequence). This CDR3 contains 15 residues. V gave up 3 bases and J gave up 4 bases; unmatched junction bases: 9. CDR3 residues: CASSSWTGTSYGYTF. As DNA, the CDR3 is TGTGCCAGCAGCTCATGGACAGGAACCTCCTATGGCTACACCTTC. Complete variable domain (other parts from reference TRBV5-5 and TRBJ1-2): DAGVTQSPTHLIKTRGQQVTLRCSPISGHKSVSWYQQVLGQGPQFIFQYYEKEERGRGNFPDRFSARQFPNYSSELNVNALLLGDSALYLCASSSWTGTSYGYTFGSGTRLTVV.

In this sample, this clonotype turned up many times. This rearrangement joins TRBV28 to TRBJ1-6; D remains unclear. Trimming removed 9 bases from V and 9 bases from J, with 18 bases in between. Germline V gene data show CDR1 as MDHEN and CDR2 as SYDVKM. The CDR3 sequence is 14 residues long. The chain's CDR3 is CASGVTTPGSPLHF. CDR3 bases: TGTGCCAGTGGTGTTACTACGCCCGGTTCACCCCTCCACTTT.

The chain joins TRBV6-1 to TRBJ2-7; D gene uncertain. Looked up from germline, CDR1 is MNHNS and CDR2 is SASEGT. V shed 5 bases and J shed 9 bases, with 23 bases lying between them. This CDR3 region has 15 residues. CDR3 DNA: TGTGCCAGCAGTCCAGAACTCACCCGTTCGTTTTGGCAGTACTTC. Its protein product is CASSPELTRSFWQYF.

Ten or more counts support this clonotype. The V and J genes are TRBV28 and TRBJ2-7; unclear D gene. Germline CDR1 and CDR2: MDHEN and SYDVKM. The CDR3 contains 14 residues. V was clipped by 1 base and J by 0 bases, with 7 bases between them. The CDR3 protein is CASSLYGNSYEQYF. CDR3 DNA sequence: TGTGCCAGCAGTTTATATGGGAACTCCTACGAGCAGTACTTC.

The gene calls are TRBV4-1 and TRBJ2-5, with 7 bases aligning to TRBD1. Losses at the gene ends were 3 bases for V and 5 bases for J; bases not matched to a gene: 6. The germline gives CDR1 MGHRA, CDR2 YSYEKL. The CDR3 loop spans 14 amino acids. DNA of the CDR3: TGCGCCAGCAGCCAGTACAGGGGTGGCGAGACCCAGTACTTC. This sequence encodes CASSQYRGGETQYF.

This clonotype was detected many times. The chain uses TRBV12-3 or TRBV12-4 and TRBJ2-2, with 11 bases matching TRBD2. Losses at the gene ends were 5 bases for V and 5 bases for J; bases not matched to a gene: 7. The CDR3 totals 16 residues. The CDR3: CASSRTSGPETGELFF. In nucleotides, the CDR3 is TGTGCCAGCAGTCGGACTAGCGGGCCTGAGACCGGGGAGCTGTTTTTT.

Ten or more counts support this clonotype. The V gene is TRBV18, the J gene TRBJ2-3; 7 positions match TRBD1. After removal of 3 bases from V and 4 bases from J, the junction contained 7 bases not matched to a gene. This CDR3 has 15 amino acids. Germline V gene sequence: CDR1 KGHSH, CDR2 LQKENI. CDR3 nucleotides: TGTGCCAGCTCACCGGGGACAGCCCGGGCAGATACGCAGTATTTT. Its protein is CASSPGTARADTQYF. The whole variable domain, remainder taken from reference TRBV18 and TRBJ2-3, is NAGVMQNPRHLVRRRGQEARLRCSPMKGHSHVYWYRQLPEEGLKFMVYLQKENIIDESGMPKERFSAEFPKEGPSILRIQQVVRGDSAAYFCASSPGTARADTQYFGPGTRLTVL.

This clonotype was observed a few times. The gene calls are TRBV10-3 and TRBJ2-7, with D hard to call. From germline, CDR1 is ENHRY and CDR2 SYGVKD. The V and J ends lost 4 bases and 3 bases respectively, with 13 bases between them. The CDR3 is 14 residues long. CDR3 loop: CAISVRQEFYEQYF. In DNA form, the CDR3 reads TGTGCCATCAGTGTACGACAAGAATTCTACGAGCAGTACTTC.

CDR3 protein: CASSFRLGGDEQFF. CDR3 nucleotide sequence: TGTGCCAGCAGCTTTCGACTGGGGGGGGATGAGCAGTTCTTC. J is TRBJ2-1 and V is TRBV7-6; 7 bases match TRBD2. CDR1 and CDR2 (germline): SGHVS, FNYEAQ. The CDR3 runs to 14 residues. V was pared by 3 bases and J by 8 bases, with 7 bases of the junction left unmatched.

This chain joins TRBV27 and TRBJ2-2; D remains ambiguous. V lost 4 bases and J 0 bases, leaving 12 bases between the germline ends. The CDR3 has 16 residues. Looked up from germline, CDR1 is MNHEY and CDR2 is SMNVEV (reference sequence). The CDR3 DNA follows: TGTGCCAGCAGTTCCACGTCAGGCCCGAACACCGGGGAGCTGTTTTTT. Amino acid sequence: CASSSTSGPNTGELFF.

The sample holds a few counts of this clonotype. This chain connects TRBV29-1 to TRBJ2-2; D not resolved. Germline CDR1 is SQVTM and CDR2 is ANQGSEA. With 4 bases removed from V and 0 bases from J, the gap between germline ends came to 9 bases. The CDR3 contains 14 residues. CDR3 sequence reads: CSVGVRANTGELFF. The DNA of the CDR3 is TGCAGCGTTGGGGTCCGAGCGAACACCGGGGAGCTGTTTTTT.